The T cell receptor beta chain under discussion was sequenced for a study of blood T cell repertoires in COVID-19. The V and J ends lost 0 bases and 1 base, in that order; junction bases with no gene match: 10. The CDR3 is made up of 18 amino acids. Per germline, CDR1 SGHNT and CDR2 YYREEE (reference sequence). Generated by immunoSEQ multiplex PCR, the TCRdb table keeps only in-frame clones and is missing some. The sample lists some 110,000 clones, over 75% occurring once. This receptor was taken from a man aged 50 to 60 with acute or convalescent COVID-19. Sequencing input: peripheral blood. This chain links TRBV5-4 with TRBJ1-2, with 9 nucleotides matching TRBD1. The CDR3 is CASSLGRDREHFNYGYTF. The DNA of the CDR3 is TGTGCCAGCAGCTTGGGCCGGGACAGGGAACATTTTAACTATGGCTACACCTTC.